These T cell receptor beta chains were read from a single sample in a study of OX40 agonist ivuxolimab in advanced cancers. TCRdb keeps only in-frame clones here, not all; method: immunoSEQ multiplex PCR. Of 50,000 to 75,000 clones listed, roughly 90% are singletons. Sequencing was performed on CD4+ or CD8+ T cells sorted from blood, taken in a trial of the OX40 agonist ivuxolimab. Receptors were obtained from an adult with an advanced solid tumor such as melanoma, head and neck, liver or kidney cancer. Each CDR3 is given with its conserved first and last residue. Fields, in order: clone size, J gene, V gene, D gene, CDR3 DNA, CDR3 protein. A D gene is named only where the DNA matches it firmly. Part of the rows lack a size; the others show once, few, many or a class for expanded clones.

size: -; J: TRBJ1-6; V: TRBV27; D: TRBD1; DNA: TGTGCCAGCAGTCCCAATTGGGACAGGGGTTCACCCCTCCACTTT; CDR3: CASSPNWDRGSPLHF
size: -; J: TRBJ2-5; V: TRBV7-9; D: -; DNA: TGTGCCAGCAGCGGAGGGGGCTCGGAGACCCAGTACTTC; CDR3: CASSGGGSETQYF
size: once; J: TRBJ1-3; V: TRBV27; D: -; DNA: TGTGCCAGCAGCTACAACGGGAACTCTGGAAACACCATATATTTT; CDR3: CASSYNGNSGNTIYF
size: few; J: TRBJ2-7; V: TRBV5-6; D: -; DNA: TGTGCCAGCAGCTACCGCCCGCGGCCGAGGGACGAGCAGTACTTC; CDR3: CASSYRPRPRDEQYF
size: -; J: TRBJ2-7; V: TRBV2; D: -; DNA: TGTGCCAGCCGAAGGACTTCCTACGAGCAGTACTTC; CDR3: CASRRTSYEQYF
size: -; J: TRBJ2-5; V: TRBV29-1; D: -; DNA: TGCAGCGTGGGAGGGGGCCAAGAGACCCAGTACTTC; CDR3: CSVGGGQETQYF
size: -; J: TRBJ2-5; V: TRBV2; D: TRBD2; DNA: TGTGCCAGCAGCGCGAGCGGGATCCGGGAGACCCAGTACTTC; CDR3: CASSASGIRETQYF
size: -; J: TRBJ2-5; V: TRBV5-8; D: TRBD2; DNA: TGTGCCAGCAGCCTATTACTGAGCGGGAGTTCCCAAGAGACCCAGTACTTC; CDR3: CASSLLLSGSSQETQYF
size: -; J: TRBJ2-3; V: TRBV28; D: TRBD2; DNA: TGTGTCACTAGCGCCTCTAGCACAGATACGCAGTATTTT; CDR3: CVTSASSTDTQYF
size: -; J: TRBJ1-5; V: TRBV2; D: TRBD1; DNA: TGTGCCAGCAGTGAACAGGGGGGGCTCAATCAGCCCCAGCATTTT; CDR3: CASSEQGGLNQPQHF
size: -; J: TRBJ2-1; V: TRBV13; D: TRBD2; DNA: TGTGCCAGCAGCCCGAGCGTGACTAGCGGGAGGGCCGTCAATGAGCAGTTCTTC; CDR3: CASSPSVTSGRAVNEQFF
size: -; J: TRBJ2-7; V: TRBV5-1; D: TRBD1; DNA: TGCGCCAGCAGCTTGGGTGCGGGACAGGGGGCGAATGAGCAGTACTTC; CDR3: CASSLGAGQGANEQYF
size: -; J: TRBJ2-3; V: TRBV18; D: TRBD2; DNA: TGTGCCAGCTCCTTTAGCGGGAGTGGGCCAGATACGCAGTATTTT; CDR3: CASSFSGSGPDTQYF
size: once; J: TRBJ1-4; V: TRBV6-1; D: TRBD1; DNA: TGTGCCAGCAGTCAGGGGGCAACTAATGAAAAACTGTTTTTT; CDR3: CASSQGATNEKLFF
size: -; J: TRBJ2-4; V: TRBV6-6; D: TRBD2; DNA: TGTGCCAGCAGTTACGCGGGAGACAAAAACATTCAGTACTTC; CDR3: CASSYAGDKNIQYF
size: -; J: TRBJ2-1; V: TRBV5-1; D: TRBD1; DNA: TGCGCCAGCAGCACGGGACAGGAATACAATGAGCAGTTCTTC; CDR3: CASSTGQEYNEQFF
size: -; J: TRBJ1-3; V: TRBV6-1; D: -; DNA: TGTGCCAGCAGTGAAAGGTTGGGCCTGCTACTTGTTGGAAACACCATATATTTT; CDR3: CASSERLGLLLVGNTIYF
size: -; J: TRBJ2-2; V: TRBV7-2; D: -; DNA: TGTGCCAGCAGCTTAGCGGGGCGGGGTTCGATCACCGGGGAGCTGTTTTTT; CDR3: CASSLAGRGSITGELFF
size: -; J: TRBJ2-3; V: TRBV19; D: -; DNA: TGTGCCAGTAGTATAAAAGTCCGCACAGATACGCAGTATTTT; CDR3: CASSIKVRTDTQYF
size: -; J: TRBJ2-1; V: TRBV7-3; D: TRBD2; DNA: TGTGCCAGCAGCTCCCGACTAGCGGGAAGTTACGATGAGCAGTTCTTC; CDR3: CASSSRLAGSYDEQFF
size: -; J: TRBJ1-2; V: TRBV10-2; D: TRBD1; DNA: TGCGCCAGCAGAGCCTTTAATCACAGGGGTAACTATGGCTACACCTTC; CDR3: CASRAFNHRGNYGYTF
size: once; J: TRBJ1-1; V: TRBV5-8; D: -; DNA: TGTGCCAGCAGCTTATTTAGAGGGGTGAACACTGAAGCTTTCTTT; CDR3: CASSLFRGVNTEAFF
size: -; J: TRBJ2-6; V: TRBV28; D: TRBD1; DNA: TGTGCCAGCAGTTCAGGGACAGGAGGGTCTGGGGCCAACGTCCTGACTTTC; CDR3: CASSSGTGGSGANVLTF
size: -; J: TRBJ2-7; V: TRBV9; D: TRBD2; DNA: TGTGCCAGCAGCGTAACGGGACTAGCGGGAGTCTACGAGCAGTACTTC; CDR3: CASSVTGLAGVYEQYF
size: few; J: TRBJ2-2; V: TRBV19; D: TRBD2; DNA: TGTGCCAGTAGTAGCTCCCGCCCGGGACTAGCGGGAGTCGTGTGGGTTGTCGGGGAGCTGTTTTTT; CDR3: CASSSSRPGLAGVVWVVGELFF
size: -; J: TRBJ1-5; V: TRBV6-6; D: -; DNA: TGTGCCAGCAGAGGATCGGCTAATCAGCCCCAGCATTTT; CDR3: CASRGSANQPQHF
size: -; J: TRBJ2-3; V: TRBV10-3; D: -; DNA: TGTGCCATCAGCGCGGTAAGCACAGATACGCAGTATTTT; CDR3: CAISAVSTDTQYF
size: few; J: TRBJ2-1; V: TRBV9; D: TRBD2; DNA: TGTGCCAGCAGCGGACACCCTAGCGGCCCCACATACAATGAGCAGTTCTTC; CDR3: CASSGHPSGPTYNEQFF
size: -; J: TRBJ2-7; V: TRBV21-1; D: -; DNA: TGTGCCAGCAGCAAAGTCTGTGGGTGGTCTAGCGGGATCTACGAGCAGTACTTC; CDR3: CASSKVCGWSSGIYEQYF
size: few; J: TRBJ1-5; V: TRBV28; D: TRBD1; DNA: TGTGCCAGCAGTCTAGGACAGGCTGGGGGGCAGCCCCAGCATTTT; CDR3: CASSLGQAGGQPQHF
size: -; J: TRBJ2-1; V: TRBV2; D: TRBD2; DNA: TGTGCCAGCAGGGGGACTAGTTGGAACAATGAGCAGTTCTTC; CDR3: CASRGTSWNNEQFF
size: -; J: TRBJ2-5; V: TRBV5-1; D: TRBD2; DNA: TGCGCCAGCAGCGATTCTTCGACGGGGGGAGAGACCCAGTACTTC; CDR3: CASSDSSTGGETQYF
size: -; J: TRBJ2-1; V: TRBV6-6; D: -; DNA: TGTGCCAGCGGGGCAGGCTTGACTACCAATGAGCAGTTCTTC; CDR3: CASGAGLTTNEQFF
size: -; J: TRBJ2-5; V: TRBV5-1; D: -; DNA: TGCGCCAGCAGCTTCAGGGATGTGAAAGAGACCCAGTACTTC; CDR3: CASSFRDVKETQYF
size: -; J: TRBJ1-2; V: TRBV7-9; D: TRBD1; DNA: TGTGCCAGCAGCTTAGTGCCTTTGGGACAGGGGGCGCGTGGCTACACCTTC; CDR3: CASSLVPLGQGARGYTF
size: -; J: TRBJ2-7; V: TRBV5-4; D: TRBD1; DNA: TGTGCCAGCAGGACGGACAGGGGGCAAAACGAGCAGTACTTC; CDR3: CASRTDRGQNEQYF
size: -; J: TRBJ2-7; V: TRBV6-5; D: -; DNA: TGTGCCAGCAGTTCCGATCCGGGACAAATCTACGAGCAGTACTTC; CDR3: CASSSDPGQIYEQYF
size: -; J: TRBJ2-7; V: TRBV4-1; D: -; DNA: TGCGCCAGCAGCCAAGGGTCCGAGCAGTACTTC; CDR3: CASSQGSEQYF
size: -; J: TRBJ1-1; V: TRBV15; D: -; DNA: TGTGCCACCAGCAGAGATCGGGGGTACGCTTTCTTT; CDR3: CATSRDRGYAFF
size: -; J: TRBJ1-2; V: TRBV7-9; D: -; DNA: TGTGCCAGCAGCTTAATGGAATATGGCTACACCTTC; CDR3: CASSLMEYGYTF
size: -; J: TRBJ1-2; V: TRBV6-5; D: -; DNA: TGTGCCAGCAGTTATGGTAATAACTATGGCTACACCTTC; CDR3: CASSYGNNYGYTF
size: -; J: TRBJ1-2; V: TRBV6-1; D: -; DNA: TGTGCCAGCAGTGCCTATGGTGGATCGGGCGGCTATGGCTACACCTTC; CDR3: CASSAYGGSGGYGYTF
size: -; J: TRBJ1-4; V: TRBV15; D: TRBD1; DNA: TGTGCCACCAGCAGATCGTCAGGGGGAGAAAAACTGTTTTTT; CDR3: CATSRSSGGEKLFF
size: -; J: TRBJ2-5; V: TRBV19; D: TRBD1; DNA: TGTGCCAGTAGTATTAGACAGGGAGAGACCCAGTACTTC; CDR3: CASSIRQGETQYF
size: -; J: TRBJ1-5; V: TRBV28; D: -; DNA: TGTGCCAGCAGTTCTACCAATCAGCCCCAGCATTTT; CDR3: CASSSTNQPQHF
size: -; J: TRBJ2-5; V: TRBV6-5; D: TRBD2; DNA: TGTGCCAGCGCGGGAGCGTTGACCCAGTACTTC; CDR3: CASAGALTQYF
size: -; J: TRBJ2-7; V: TRBV6-1; D: -; DNA: TGTGCCAGCAGTGAACAGGGAAACGAGCAGTACTTC; CDR3: CASSEQGNEQYF
size: -; J: TRBJ2-3; V: TRBV27; D: -; DNA: TGTGCCAGCAGTCTCCAACCCGCATATACGCAGTATTTT; CDR3: CASSLQPAYTQYF
size: -; J: TRBJ1-2; V: TRBV19; D: -; DNA: TGTGCCAGTAGCCACCAGGGAAGGGTGACCTATGGCTACACCTTC; CDR3: CASSHQGRVTYGYTF
size: -; J: TRBJ1-1; V: TRBV18; D: -; DNA: TGTGCCAGCTCACCAATCCTAGGCAGAGAGAACACTGAAGCTTTCTTT; CDR3: CASSPILGRENTEAFF
size: -; J: TRBJ1-2; V: TRBV7-2; D: TRBD1; DNA: TGTGCCAGCAGCGCGGGACAGGGCTACGGCTACACCTTC; CDR3: CASSAGQGYGYTF
size: -; J: TRBJ1-3; V: TRBV5-1; D: TRBD1; DNA: TGCGCCAGCAGCTCTCAGGGGGCCACTGGAAACACCATATATTTT; CDR3: CASSSQGATGNTIYF
size: -; J: TRBJ2-7; V: TRBV13; D: -; DNA: TGTGCCAGCAGCTTTAGCGGATCAAAATCCTACGAGCAGTACTTC; CDR3: CASSFSGSKSYEQYF